This record looks at one TCR beta chain sequence and its context. Its antigen remains unidentified. No base qualities exist here, and no much larger clone lies one base off it. Reading the label with the study, this specimen's treatment or condition is: live attenuated yellow fever vaccine strain. A standard Ficoll-Paque protocol was used to isolate PBMCs from peripheral blood. Dynabeads CD4 and CD8 positive selection kits were used to isolate CD4 and CD8 T-cell fractions. RNA was extracted with TriZol from bulk PBMCs, CD4 and CD8 fractions, and dextramer-positive and dextramer-negative fractions. TCR cDNA was made using 5'RACE template switching, a step that added a universal primer site and unique molecular identifiers. Priming for cDNA synthesis came from both the TCR alpha and TCR beta constant segments. Library amplification used two PCR steps, and the second PCR step added sample barcodes and sequencing adapters. Libraries were sequenced on Illumina HiSeq 2500 (2x100 bp) or NovaSeq (2x150 bp). The study's own analysis went as follows. MIGEC was used to demultiplex reads and collapse the reads into UMI consensus sequences, and MiXCR was used for V(D)J alignment. Using edgeR on replicate PBMC samples, clonotypes were called vaccine-responding if FDR was below 0.01 and the log2 fold change was above 5 up to day 15. Each bulk clonotype was labeled CD4 or CD8 based on which sequenced repertoire, CD4 or CD8, contained the clonotype at higher abundance. The public reads were run again by TCRdb, first through fastp at Q25 and then through MiXCR, and only productive beta chains were kept. Merged by CDR3 protein, the rows form single entries marked with the most common genes and DNA. The V and J calls follow TCRdb's processing rather than the paper's. Recorded for this sample are 200,000 to 300,000 distinct CDR3 sequences; less than 7.5% of them occurred a single time. The ten largest make up approximately 1% of the sample.

The sample belongs to a study of T cells after yellow fever vaccination (dated by TCRdb to about 2019). Looking at the study overall: The SMART-Seq v4 Ultra Low Input RNA kit was used to prepare libraries from fractions with low cell numbers. To follow T-cell clones before and after primary and booster YFV17D yellow fever vaccination, bulk TCR alpha and beta repertoires were sequenced over time. Two healthy male donors, one aged 18 to 29 and one aged 30 to 39 years, were included in the cohort. Blood samples were taken at several timepoints before and after primary and secondary immunization, and bulk PBMC replicates and cell subsets were isolated. Results the study describes overall, beyond this receptor: A small fraction of clonotypes appeared in both the CD4 and CD8 compartments, likely as a result of convergent recombination. Compared with the primary T-cell response, the secondary T-cell response was weaker but faster, peaking on day 5 rather than day 15. Because the study included only a couple of donors, the extent to which the findings can be generalized is limited. Because abundant contaminating clonotypes from the bulk population could be contained in FACS-sorted repertoires, computational filtering was required. After the booster, most clones that had expanded after primary vaccination were detected again (approximately 96% of CD4 and over 75% of CD8), suggesting broad maintenance of memory.

Including cysteine and phenylalanine, the CDR3 has 14 amino acids. The DNA shown is the 42-base CDR3, in frame from base 1. The CDR1 and CDR2 encoded by the germline V gene are SGHRS and YFSETQ. V lost 5 bases and J lost 5 bases, and the count of bases not matched to a germline gene is 9. The sample consisted of CD4+ T cells sorted from PBMCs, taken on the day of the yellow fever booster vaccination. The clonotype comes from a man aged 25 to 40 who received the YFV17D yellow fever vaccine. The sequence links TRBV5-1 to TRBJ2-5; 7 central bases correspond to TRBD1. The nucleotides read TGCGCCAGCAGTTCCCAGACAGGGTCGGAGACCCAGTACTTC. This is translated as CASSSQTGSETQYF.